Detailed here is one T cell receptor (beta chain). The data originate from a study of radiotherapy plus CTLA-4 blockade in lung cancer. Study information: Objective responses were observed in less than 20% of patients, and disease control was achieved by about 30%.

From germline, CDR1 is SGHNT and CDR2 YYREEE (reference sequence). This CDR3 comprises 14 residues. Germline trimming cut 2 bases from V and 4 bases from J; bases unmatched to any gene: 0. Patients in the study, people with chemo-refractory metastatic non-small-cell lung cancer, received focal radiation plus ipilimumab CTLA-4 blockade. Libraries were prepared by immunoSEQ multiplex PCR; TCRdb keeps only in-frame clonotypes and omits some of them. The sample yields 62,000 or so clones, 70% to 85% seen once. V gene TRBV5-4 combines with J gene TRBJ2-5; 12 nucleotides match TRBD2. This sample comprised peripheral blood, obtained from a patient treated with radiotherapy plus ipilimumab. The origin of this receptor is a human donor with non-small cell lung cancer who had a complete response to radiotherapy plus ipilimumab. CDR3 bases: TGTGCCAGCAGCTTACTAGCGGGAGGAGAGACCCAGTACTTC. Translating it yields CASSLLAGGETQYF. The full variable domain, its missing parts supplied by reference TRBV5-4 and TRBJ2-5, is ETGVTQSPTHLIKTRGQQVTLRCSSQSGHNTVSWYQQALGQGPQFIFQYYREEENGRGNFPPRFSGLQFPNYSSELNVNALELDDSALYLCASSLLAGGETQYFGPGTRLLVL.